This T cell receptor (beta chain) is drawn from a study of T-cell reconstitution after alpha-beta-depleted transplantation in children. The CDR3 has 15 residues. V lost 0 bases to trimming and J lost 2 bases; unmatched junction nucleotides: 1. The germline V gene encodes CDR1 SGHAT and CDR2 FQNNGV. This clonotype occurred many times. Unique molecular identifiers were used to barcode this TCRbeta library. TCRdb ran MiXCR on the PCR reads and lists one entry per CDR3 protein. Among about 600,000 distinct CDR3 sequences listed, about 10% were seen once. The sequencing used PBMCs from the stem cell graft donor, collected from the stem cell graft. This sequence joins TRBV11-2 and TRBJ2-7, with TRBD2 matching over 10 bases. This receptor was identified in a human donor who donated a stem cell graft to a child with acute myeloid leukemia. The CDR3 DNA follows: TGTGCCAGCAGCTTAGAAGCGGGAGGGCCCTACGAGCAGTACTTC. This translates into CASSLEAGGPYEQYF.